This T cell receptor beta chain was profiled in a study of cytomegalovirus exposure and HLA in healthy donors. The wider study: The approximately 130 validation repertoires and the roughly 670 first-cohort repertoires shared a platform, a later analysis reported.

V shed 11 bases, J shed 2 bases, and the junction held 14 bases outside the gene matches. The CDR3 length is 15 residues. Germline loops: CDR1 MNHEY, CDR2 SVGAGI. The donors belonged to the approximately 130-subject validation cohort, separate from the approximately 670-subject first cohort. Assay used: immunoSEQ multiplex PCR; TCRdb lists only in-frame clones, some missing. The table has more than 110,000 clones, 80% to 90% seen once. A few counts support this clone. This TCR derives from a woman aged 18-29 years in good health and CMV-seropositive. Sequenced material: PBMCs. The chain carries TRBV6-5 and TRBJ1-2, with 7 bases matching TRBD1. CDR3 residues: CASLAAGGRNYGYTF. The CDR3 coding sequence is TGTGCCTCTCTGGCGGCAGGGGGGAGGAACTATGGCTACACCTTC.